Below, one T cell receptor beta chain is given with its context. Its antigen is not identified. This entry comes from a study of post-analysis software for immune sequencing data. V dropped 6 bases and J dropped 7; count of bases not matched to a gene: 10. There are 15 residues in the CDR3. CDR1 and CDR2 from the germline V gene are MDHEN and SYDVKM. Study-level points and caveats: Under F measure analysis, samples from one preparation batch co-clustered strongly. Relative to controls, patients with multiple sclerosis showed significantly lower normalized Chao1 diversity. Higher frequency in patients than in controls was seen for roughly five TRBV segments, with TRBV5-6, TRBV5-1 and TRBV20-1 among them.

cDNA libraries for TCR beta contained unique molecular identifiers. Each sample of roughly 0.9 to 11 million input T cells yielded around 500,000 cDNA molecules, so each molecule approximated one T cell. Via MiXCR, TCRdb re-called the PCR reads, giving one row per CDR3 protein. The repertoire consists of more than 350,000 distinct CDR3 sequences, with 30% to 45% occurring once and the leading ten covering 6.5% to 8%. This chain uses TRBV28 with TRBJ2-1; the match to TRBD1 covers 9 bases. Material: blood. The sequence came from a girl aged 2-15 years with multiple sclerosis. CDR3 coding DNA: TGTGCCAGCAGCCCGACCGGGACAGGGACAAATGAGCAGTTCTTC. This codes for CASSPTGTGTNEQFF.